This T cell receptor beta chain was sequenced for a study of metastatic and nonmetastatic thyroid tumors. In the study overall: Repertoires from blood and tumor or nodule tissue of malignant and benign thyroid patients were compared.

Broader study findings: Significantly higher TCR beta diversity was reportedly seen in malignant thyroid tumors than benign nodules, in blood and tumor.

TCRdb re-analyzed the PCR reads using MiXCR. The data hold about 12,000 clones, with 25% to 35% observed a single time. V was pared by 2 bases and J by 2 bases, with 15 bases between. CDR3 length: 15 amino acids. Germline lookup yields CDR1 DFQATT and CDR2 SNEGSKA (reference sequence). Points on this clone: Its specificity is unknown.

No treatment had been given to any patient before thyroid surgery. Sequenced input: tumor tissue. The TCR sequence derives from a female donor with papillary thyroid cancer or a benign thyroid nodule (not recorded which). Some clones in this sample may be carry-over from other donors' samples. The chain recombines TRBV20-1 with TRBJ1-2, with D possibly being TRBD1 (6 bases). CDR3 amino acids: CSARPTGSLNYGYTF. The CDR3 region has the DNA TGCAGTGCTAGACCAACAGGGAGTCTAAACTATGGCTACACCTTC.